This is a list of T cell receptor beta chains from one sample in a study of identical twins' blood T cells. Each CDR3 protein is one row after TCRdb ran MiXCR on the 5' RACE reads. The sample has roughly 340,000 distinct CDR3 sequences, about 28% seen once. Sequenced material: PBMCs. All receptors derive from a woman between 18 and 50 years old in good health. Both conserved end residues are trimmed from each CDR3. The size field is filled for only some rows; it gives once, few, many or a size class.

j_call v_call clone_size cdr3_aa
TRBJ1-2 TRBV7-2 NA ASSPQGYYGYT
TRBJ2-3 TRBV23-1 few ASRRSY
TRBJ2-3 TRBV20-1 NA SAGQGFRADTQY
TRBJ1-2 TRBV10-3 many AISESRQGRNYGYT
TRBJ1-1 TRBV20-1 few SASPVGSTEAF
TRBJ1-2 TRBV12-3/TRBV12-4 NA ASSLNRQSYGCT
TRBJ2-7 TRBV28 NA ASSFGAGGYEQY
TRBJ1-6 TRBV6-5 once ASSYTGERSPLH
TRBJ1-1 TRBV29-1 many SAGQGNTEAF
TRBJ2-3 TRBV20-1 NA SAESERERDTQY